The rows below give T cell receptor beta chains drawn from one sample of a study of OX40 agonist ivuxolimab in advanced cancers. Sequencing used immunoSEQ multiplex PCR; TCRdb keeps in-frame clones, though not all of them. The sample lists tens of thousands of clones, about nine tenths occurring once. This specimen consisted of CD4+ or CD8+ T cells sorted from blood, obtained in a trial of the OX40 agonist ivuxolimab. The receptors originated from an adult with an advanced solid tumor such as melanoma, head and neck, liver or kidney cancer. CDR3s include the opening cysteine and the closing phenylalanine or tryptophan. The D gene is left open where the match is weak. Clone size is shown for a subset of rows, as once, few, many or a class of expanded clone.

CASSPLFSGANILTF	TRBV6-5	TRBJ2-6	NA	NA
CASSLGTGGHNEQFF	TRBV11-2	TRBJ2-1	TRBD1	NA
CAWSPQGETPQHF	TRBV30	TRBJ1-5	TRBD1	NA
CASSDQFQPQHF	TRBV7-9	TRBJ1-5	NA	NA
CASSLIRVNEQFF	TRBV5-5	TRBJ2-1	NA	NA
CASSPRASTYNEQFF	TRBV18	TRBJ2-1	NA	NA
CASSVGGQVYNEQFF	TRBV9	TRBJ2-1	TRBD1	NA
CASSLIMNTGELFF	TRBV28	TRBJ2-2	NA	NA
CASSPRLGGTDTQYF	TRBV7-2	TRBJ2-3	NA	NA
CASSLAGAQYEQYF	TRBV5-1	TRBJ2-7	NA	NA
CASSPPSRGAFNEQFF	TRBV18	TRBJ2-1	NA	NA
CASRTTGTGNSPLHF	TRBV7-2	TRBJ1-6	TRBD1	once
CASSGNNQPQHF	TRBV2	TRBJ1-5	NA	NA
CASAWDRGYEQYF	TRBV25-1	TRBJ2-7	TRBD1	NA
CASSLGPASGLGGNEQFF	TRBV7-2	TRBJ2-1	TRBD2	NA
CASSQSGDGYNSPLHF	TRBV4-3	TRBJ1-6	NA	NA
CASSKPGLYEQYF	TRBV5-4	TRBJ2-7	NA	NA
CASRGQGLSNVLTF	TRBV19	TRBJ2-6	TRBD1	few
CASSDQGSTDTQYF	TRBV2	TRBJ2-3	NA	NA
CASSYRESGNTIYF	TRBV6-5	TRBJ1-3	NA	NA
CASSLVSGGALDTQYF	TRBV7-2	TRBJ2-3	TRBD2	NA
CASSRPGRTNEKLFF	TRBV18	TRBJ1-4	NA	NA
CASSQDLRNNEQFF	TRBV4-1	TRBJ2-1	NA	NA
CASSLILKGQPSNYGYTF	TRBV28	TRBJ1-2	TRBD1	NA
CAGSVLHSGGQTEAFF	TRBV9	TRBJ1-1	TRBD1	NA
CASSYISGQVLPFGGYTF	TRBV28	TRBJ1-2	TRBD1	NA
CASKVDTAGPPLHF	TRBV19	TRBJ1-6	NA	NA
CASSFAGVGETQYF	TRBV5-1	TRBJ2-5	TRBD2	NA
CASSSPPRGVYGYTF	TRBV6-5	TRBJ1-2	NA	NA
CAWSVAYGTREQYF	TRBV30	TRBJ2-7	NA	NA
CASSLGTSGTEAFF	TRBV14	TRBJ1-1	NA	NA
CASTQSSGSSGELFF	TRBV6-5	TRBJ2-2	TRBD2	NA
CASSQVGTGAYGYTF	TRBV14	TRBJ1-2	TRBD1	once
CAWSLARDTQYF	TRBV30	TRBJ2-3	NA	once
CASSLEGHYYEQYF	TRBV5-5	TRBJ2-7	NA	NA
CASSLRSGAGETQYF	TRBV5-1	TRBJ2-5	NA	NA
CASSPRTGSINEKLFF	TRBV28	TRBJ1-4	TRBD1	NA
CASSEAGTDTEAFF	TRBV2	TRBJ1-1	NA	few